This T cell receptor beta chain came from a study of Tregs in tolerant kidney transplant recipients. Turning to this clone: The missing CDR3 end, 3 residues past where the read stops, is filled in from the germline J gene.

Recipients received nonmyeloablative bone marrow transplants from related graft donors, with transient mixed chimerism. The CDR3 spans 15 residues. CDR1 is DFQATT and CDR2 is SNEGSKA in the germline V gene (reference sequence). J gave up 2 bases and V 2 bases, and 6 bases lay outside the gene matches. The method was immunoSEQ multiplex PCR; TCRdb's version includes in-frame clones alone and lacks a portion of them. Its table lists about 15,000 clones. This TCR was sampled from a human patient who received a combined kidney and bone marrow transplant. The T cells may come from the graft donor. This material consisted of CD4+ T cells from blood (PBMCs), taken 12 months after the transplant. The rearrangement links TRBV20-1 to TRBJ2-1, with 7 bases fitting TRBD2. CDR3 bases read: TGCAGTGCTAGAATCCGACTAGCCCCCTACAATGAG. The encoded protein is CSARIRLAPYNE. The complete CDR3 protein is CSARIRLAPYNEQFF.